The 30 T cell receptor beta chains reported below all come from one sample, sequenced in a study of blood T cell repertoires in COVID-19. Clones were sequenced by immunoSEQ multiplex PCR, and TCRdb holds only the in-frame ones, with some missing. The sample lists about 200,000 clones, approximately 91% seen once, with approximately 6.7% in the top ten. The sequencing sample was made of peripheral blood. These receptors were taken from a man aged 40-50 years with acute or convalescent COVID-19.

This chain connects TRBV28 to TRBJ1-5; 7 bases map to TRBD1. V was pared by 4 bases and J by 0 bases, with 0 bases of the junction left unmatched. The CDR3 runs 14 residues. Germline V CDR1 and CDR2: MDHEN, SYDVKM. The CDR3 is CASSSGGSNQPQHF. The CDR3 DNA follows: TGTGCCAGCAGTTCAGGGGGTAGCAATCAGCCCCAGCATTTT.

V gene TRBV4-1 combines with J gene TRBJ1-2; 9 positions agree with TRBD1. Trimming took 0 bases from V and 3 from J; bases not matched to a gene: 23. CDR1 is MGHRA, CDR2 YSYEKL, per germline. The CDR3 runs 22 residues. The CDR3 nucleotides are TGCGCCAGCAGCCAAGATGCATCGCGGGGTCGGGACAGGGTTCTCGCCGACTATGGCTACACCTTC. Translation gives CASSQDASRGRDRVLADYGYTF.

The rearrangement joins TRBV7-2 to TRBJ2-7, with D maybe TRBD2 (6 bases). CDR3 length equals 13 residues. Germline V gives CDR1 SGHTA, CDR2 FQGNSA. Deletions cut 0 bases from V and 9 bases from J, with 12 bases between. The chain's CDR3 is CASSLATDGGQYF. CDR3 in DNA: TGTGCCAGCAGCTTAGCAACAGACGGGGGGCAGTACTTC.

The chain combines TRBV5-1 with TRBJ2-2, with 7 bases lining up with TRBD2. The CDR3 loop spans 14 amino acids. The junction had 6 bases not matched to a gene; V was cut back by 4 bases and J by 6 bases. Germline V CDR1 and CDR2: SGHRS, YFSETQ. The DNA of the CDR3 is TGCGCCAGCAGCCCGGGACTAACAGCCGGGGAGCTGTTTTTT. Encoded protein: CASSPGLTAGELFF.

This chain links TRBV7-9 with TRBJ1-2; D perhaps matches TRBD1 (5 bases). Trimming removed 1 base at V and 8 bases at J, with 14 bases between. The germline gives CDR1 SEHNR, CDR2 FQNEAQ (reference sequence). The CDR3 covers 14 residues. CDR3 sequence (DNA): TGTGCCAGCAGCTTAGGAACTGGGGCAGGGGGCTACACCTTC. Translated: CASSLGTGAGGYTF.

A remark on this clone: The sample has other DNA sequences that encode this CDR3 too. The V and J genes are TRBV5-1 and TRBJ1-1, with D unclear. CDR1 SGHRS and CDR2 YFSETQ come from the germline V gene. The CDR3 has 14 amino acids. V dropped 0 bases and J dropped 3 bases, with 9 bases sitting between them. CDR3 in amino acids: CASSLGGGYTEAFF. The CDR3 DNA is TGCGCCAGCAGCTTGGGCGGCGGATACACTGAAGCTTTCTTT.

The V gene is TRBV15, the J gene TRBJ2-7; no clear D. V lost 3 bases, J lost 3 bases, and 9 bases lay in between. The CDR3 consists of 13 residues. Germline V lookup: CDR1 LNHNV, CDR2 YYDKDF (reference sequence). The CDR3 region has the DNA TGTGCCACCAGCAGCCACTTCTACTACGAGCAGTACTTC. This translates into CATSSHFYYEQYF.

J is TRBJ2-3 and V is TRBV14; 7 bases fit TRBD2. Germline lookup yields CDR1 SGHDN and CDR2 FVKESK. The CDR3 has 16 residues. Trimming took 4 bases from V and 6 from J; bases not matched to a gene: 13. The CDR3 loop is CASSRPPGLGGDTQYF. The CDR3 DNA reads TGTGCCAGCAGCCGGCCGCCGGGCCTCGGGGGGGATACGCAGTATTTT.

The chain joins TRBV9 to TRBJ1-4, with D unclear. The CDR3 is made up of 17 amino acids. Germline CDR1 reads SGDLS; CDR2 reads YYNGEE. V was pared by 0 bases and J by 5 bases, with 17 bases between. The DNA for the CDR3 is TGTGCCAGCAGCGTAGGGGTTTCGGGAGGGCTAAATGAAAAACTGTTTTTT. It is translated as CASSVGVSGGLNEKLFF.

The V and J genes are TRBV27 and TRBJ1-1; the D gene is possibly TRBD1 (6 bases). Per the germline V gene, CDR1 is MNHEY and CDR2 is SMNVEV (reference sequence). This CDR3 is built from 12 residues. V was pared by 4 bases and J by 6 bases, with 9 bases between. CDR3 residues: CASSSGGSEAFF. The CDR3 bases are TGTGCCAGCAGTTCGGGGGGCTCTGAAGCTTTCTTT.

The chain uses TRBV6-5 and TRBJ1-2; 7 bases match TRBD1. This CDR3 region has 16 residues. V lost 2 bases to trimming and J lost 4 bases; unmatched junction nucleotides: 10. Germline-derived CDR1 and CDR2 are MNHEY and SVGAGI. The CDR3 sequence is CASSYAPSGGLYGYTF. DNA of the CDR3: TGTGCCAGCAGTTACGCACCTTCAGGGGGGCTCTATGGCTACACCTTC.

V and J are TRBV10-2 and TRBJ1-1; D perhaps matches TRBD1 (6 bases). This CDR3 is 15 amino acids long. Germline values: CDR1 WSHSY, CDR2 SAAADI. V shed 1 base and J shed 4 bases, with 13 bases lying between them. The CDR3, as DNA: TGCGCCAGCAGTGAGTATCGGGGGGCAGGCACTGAAGCTTTCTTT. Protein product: CASSEYRGAGTEAFF.

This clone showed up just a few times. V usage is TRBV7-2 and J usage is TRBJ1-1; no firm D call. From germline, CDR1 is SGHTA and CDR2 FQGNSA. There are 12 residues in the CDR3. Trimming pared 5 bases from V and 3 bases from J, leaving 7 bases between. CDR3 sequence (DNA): TGTGCCAGCAGCCGGGGAGACACTGAAGCTTTCTTT. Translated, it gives CASSRGDTEAFF. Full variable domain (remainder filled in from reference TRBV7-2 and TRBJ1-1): GAGVSQSPSNKVTEKGKDVELRCDPISGHTALYWYRQSLGQGLEFLIYFQGNSAPDKSGLPSDRFSAERTGGSVSTLTIQRTQQEDSAVYLCASSRGDTEAFFGQGTRLTVV.

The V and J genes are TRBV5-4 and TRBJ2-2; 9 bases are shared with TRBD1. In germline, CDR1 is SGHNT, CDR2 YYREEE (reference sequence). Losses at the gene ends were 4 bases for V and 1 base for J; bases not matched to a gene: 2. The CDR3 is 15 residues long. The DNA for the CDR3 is TGTGCCAGCAGCGAGACAGGGGGGAACACCGGGGAGCTGTTTTTT. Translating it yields CASSETGGNTGELFF.

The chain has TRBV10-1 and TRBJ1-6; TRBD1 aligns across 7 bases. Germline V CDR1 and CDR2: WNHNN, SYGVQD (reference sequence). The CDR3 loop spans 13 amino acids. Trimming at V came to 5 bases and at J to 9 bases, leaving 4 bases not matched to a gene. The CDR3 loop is CASSQGVRSPLHF. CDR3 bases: TGCGCCAGCAGTCAGGGGGTACGTTCACCCCTCCACTTT.

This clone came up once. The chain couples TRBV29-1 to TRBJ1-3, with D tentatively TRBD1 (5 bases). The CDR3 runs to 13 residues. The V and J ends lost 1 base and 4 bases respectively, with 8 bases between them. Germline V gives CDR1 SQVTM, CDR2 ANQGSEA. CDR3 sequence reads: CSVEAGSGNTIYF. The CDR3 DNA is TGCAGCGTTGAAGCAGGGTCCGGAAACACCATATATTTT. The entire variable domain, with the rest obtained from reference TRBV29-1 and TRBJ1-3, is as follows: SAVISQKPSRDICQRGTSLTIQCQVDSQVTMMFWYRQQPGQSLTLIATANQGSEATYESGFVIDKFPISRPNLTFSTLTVSNMSPEDSSIYLCSVEAGSGNTIYFGEGSWLTVV.

CDR3 DNA: TGTGCCAGCAGCAGGGTAGCGGGGGGGCAGTCAGATACGCAGTATTTT. This codes for CASSRVAGGQSDTQYF. This chain connects TRBV11-2 to TRBJ2-3; 11 bases match TRBD2. Germline V CDR1 and CDR2: SGHAT, FQNNGV. There are 16 residues in the CDR3. With 5 bases clipped from V and 4 bases from J, the junction kept 8 bases outside the gene matches.

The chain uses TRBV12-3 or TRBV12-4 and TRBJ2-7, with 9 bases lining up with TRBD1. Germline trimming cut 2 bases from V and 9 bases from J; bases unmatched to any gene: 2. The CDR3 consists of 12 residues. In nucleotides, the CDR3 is TGTGCCAGCAGTTTAAAGGGACAGGGGCAGTACTTC. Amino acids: CASSLKGQGQYF.

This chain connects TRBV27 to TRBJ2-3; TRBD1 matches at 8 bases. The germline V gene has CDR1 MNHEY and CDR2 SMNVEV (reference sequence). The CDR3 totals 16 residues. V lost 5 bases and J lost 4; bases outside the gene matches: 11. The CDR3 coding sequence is TGTGCCAGCAGTGGCCTGAGGACAGGGTTTTCAGATACGCAGTATTTT. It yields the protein CASSGLRTGFSDTQYF.

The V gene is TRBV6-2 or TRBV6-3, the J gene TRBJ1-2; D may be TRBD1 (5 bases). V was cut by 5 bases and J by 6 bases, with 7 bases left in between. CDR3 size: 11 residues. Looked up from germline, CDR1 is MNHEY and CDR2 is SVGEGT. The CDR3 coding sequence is TGTGCCAGCAGTCAGACAGATGGCTACACCTTC. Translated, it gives CASSQTDGYTF.

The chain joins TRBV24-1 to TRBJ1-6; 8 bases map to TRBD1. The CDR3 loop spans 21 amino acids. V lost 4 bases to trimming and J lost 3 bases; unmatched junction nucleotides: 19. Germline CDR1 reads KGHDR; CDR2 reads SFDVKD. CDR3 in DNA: TGTGCCACCAGTGACAACCCGGGACAGGCGAACCCCAACTTCTATAATTCACCCCTCCACTTT. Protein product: CATSDNPGQANPNFYNSPLHF.

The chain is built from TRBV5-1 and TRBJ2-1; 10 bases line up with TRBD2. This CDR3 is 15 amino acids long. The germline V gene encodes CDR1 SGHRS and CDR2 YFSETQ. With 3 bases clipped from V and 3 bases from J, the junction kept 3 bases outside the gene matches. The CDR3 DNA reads TGCGCCAGCAGCTCTAGCGGGGGTATCTACAATGAGCAGTTCTTC. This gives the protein CASSSSGGIYNEQFF.

This CDR3 reads CASRSATASHGYTF. CDR3 nucleotides: TGCGCCAGCAGGTCTGCTACTGCGTCCCATGGCTACACCTTC. J is TRBJ1-2 and V is TRBV5-1, with unresolved D. The CDR3 runs to 14 residues. V was trimmed by 5 bases and J by 6 bases, leaving 17 bases between them. The germline V gene has CDR1 SGHRS and CDR2 YFSETQ.

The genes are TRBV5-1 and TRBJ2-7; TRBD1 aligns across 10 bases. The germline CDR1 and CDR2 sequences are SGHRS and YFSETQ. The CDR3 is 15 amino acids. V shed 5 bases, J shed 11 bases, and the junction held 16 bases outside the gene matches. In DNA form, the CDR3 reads TGCGCCAGCAGGAGGTCTGGGGGGACAGGGGTTCAAGAGTACTTC. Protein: CASRRSGGTGVQEYF.

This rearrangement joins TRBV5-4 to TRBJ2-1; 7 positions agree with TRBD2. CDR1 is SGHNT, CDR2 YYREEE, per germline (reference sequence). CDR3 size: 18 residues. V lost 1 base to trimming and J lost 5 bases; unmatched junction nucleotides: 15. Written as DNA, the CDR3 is TGTGCCAGCAGCTTGTTCCGTCTGAGCCAGCGGGGTGACAATGAGCAGTTCTTC. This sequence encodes CASSLFRLSQRGDNEQFF.

The CDR3 DNA follows: TGCAGTCGACAGGGGGGTAACGAGCAGTACTTC. This translates into CSRQGGNEQYF. The rearrangement uses TRBV20-1 and TRBJ2-7; 9 nucleotides agree with TRBD1. Trimming removed 8 bases from V and 5 bases from J; junction bases left unmatched: 4. This CDR3 comprises 11 residues. In germline, CDR1 is DFQATT, CDR2 SNEGSKA (reference sequence).

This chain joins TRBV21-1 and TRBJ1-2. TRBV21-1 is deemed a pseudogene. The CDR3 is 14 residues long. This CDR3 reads CASRPGGSNYGYTF. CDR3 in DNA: TGTGCCAGCAGGCCCGGCGGTTCTAACTATGGCTACACCTTC.

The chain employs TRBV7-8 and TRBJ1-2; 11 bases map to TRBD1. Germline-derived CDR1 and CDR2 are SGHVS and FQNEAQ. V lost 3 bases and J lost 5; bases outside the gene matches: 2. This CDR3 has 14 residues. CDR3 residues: CASSFGQGAYGYTF. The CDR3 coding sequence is TGTGCCAGCAGCTTCGGACAGGGGGCTTATGGCTACACCTTC.

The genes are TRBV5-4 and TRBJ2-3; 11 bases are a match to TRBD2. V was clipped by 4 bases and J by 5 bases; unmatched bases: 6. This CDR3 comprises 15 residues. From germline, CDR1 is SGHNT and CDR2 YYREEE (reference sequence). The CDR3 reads CASSLRLAGKDTQYF. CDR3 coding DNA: TGTGCCAGCAGCCTCCGACTAGCGGGGAAAGATACGCAGTATTTT.

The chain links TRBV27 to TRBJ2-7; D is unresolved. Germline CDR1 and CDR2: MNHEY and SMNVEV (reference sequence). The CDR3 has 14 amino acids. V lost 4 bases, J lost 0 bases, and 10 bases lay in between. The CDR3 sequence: CASSSRLSSYEQYF. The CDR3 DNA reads TGTGCCAGCAGTTCGAGACTGAGCTCCTACGAGCAGTACTTC.